These 7 T cell receptor beta chains share one sample of origin, sequenced in a study of cytomegalovirus exposure and HLA in healthy donors. TCRdb's table, derived via immunoSEQ multiplex PCR, lists solely in-frame clones and lacks some. In the table there are about 74,000 clones, 85% to 95% of which are singletons. Sequenced sample: PBMCs. Every receptor here comes from a woman under 30 in good health and CMV-seropositive.

The V call is TRBV6-5, the J call TRBJ1-2, with TRBD1 matching over 9 bases. Germline V lookup: CDR1 MNHEY, CDR2 SVGAGI. V lost 10 bases to trimming and J lost 6 bases; unmatched junction nucleotides: 6. CDR3 length: 12 residues. The CDR3 DNA reads TGTGCCATCACAGGGGGCGGGGATGGCTACACCTTC. Its protein is CAITGGGDGYTF.

The chain recombines TRBV19 with TRBJ2-2, with 8 bases identical to TRBD1. V shed 1 base and J 0 bases; nucleotides not matched to a gene: 13. The germline CDR1 and CDR2 sequences are LNHDA and SQIVND (reference sequence). The CDR3 spans 20 residues. CDR3 in DNA: TGTGCCAGTAGTATAGGTCCCAGGCCGGGACAGGAGCCGAACACCGGGGAGCTGTTTTTT. Amino acids: CASSIGPRPGQEPNTGELFF.

The chain couples TRBV29-1 to TRBJ1-1; 7 nucleotides match TRBD1. The CDR3 extends over 12 amino acids. With 7 bases clipped from V and 4 bases from J, the junction kept 6 bases outside the gene matches. Germline V lookup: CDR1 SQVTM, CDR2 ANQGSEA. The CDR3 nucleotides read TGCAGCGCCCACAGGGGAGTCACTGAAGCTTTCTTT. Translation: CSAHRGVTEAFF.

This clone was found once. The chain couples TRBV5-4 to TRBJ2-7; possibly TRBD2 for D (6 bases). This CDR3 has 14 residues. Germline V lookup: CDR1 SGHNT, CDR2 YYREEE (reference sequence). Trimming took off 4 bases at V and 1 base at J, with 12 bases between the two ends. The CDR3 spells CASSNRDFSYEQYF. CDR3 nucleotides: TGTGCCAGCAGCAACCGGGACTTTTCCTACGAGCAGTACTTC.

The chain couples TRBV23-1 to TRBJ1-2; the D is unclear. TRBV23-1 has ORF status, its function being uncertain. This CDR3 contains 16 residues. Trimming removed 4 bases from V and 5 bases from J, with 20 bases in between. Here the CDR3 reads CASSPMPHRHPYGYTF. CDR3 in DNA: TGCGCCAGCAGTCCGATGCCCCACAGACACCCATATGGCTACACCTTC.

This sequence joins TRBV11-3 and TRBJ2-1; 7 nucleotides line up with TRBD2. Germline V gives CDR1 SGHNT, CDR2 YENEEA. The CDR3 is 15 amino acids. The J segment lost 5 bases and the V segment lost 5 bases, leaving 9 bases of the junction unmatched. This CDR3 is CASSPAGTTDNEQFF. The CDR3 DNA sequence: TGTGCCAGCAGCCCCGCCGGGACTACAGACAATGAGCAGTTCTTC.

This clone appeared once. This chain connects TRBV5-8 to TRBJ2-3, with D tentatively TRBD2 (6 bases). Germline CDR1 and CDR2: SGHTS and YDEGEE. The CDR3 is 15 residues long. Trimming removed 3 bases at V and 0 bases at J, with 11 bases between. The CDR3 nucleotides are TGTGCCAGCAGCTCGGGGGACGTTAGCACAGATACGCAGTATTTT. It codes for CASSSGDVSTDTQYF.